This paragraph reports one T cell receptor beta chain. Its antigen remains unknown. CDR3 length: 20 residues. Germline V gene data show CDR1 as SGHRS and CDR2 as YFSETQ. V lost 3 bases, J lost 8 bases, and 23 bases stayed unmatched. These data originate in a study of T cell responses to AZD1222 COVID-19 vaccine. Study results and limitations: Donors in the cohort were predominantly white British and more often female, and clonal diversity was possibly underestimated. Vaccination with two AZD1222 doses was followed by a rise in Spike-specific TCR breadth and depth.

Libraries were prepared by immunoSEQ multiplex PCR; TCRdb keeps only in-frame clonotypes and omits some of them. The table records around 200,000 clones, approximately 93% of them present only once. The chain links TRBV5-1 to TRBJ2-1, with TRBD2 matching 10 bases. This receptor was identified in an adult in good health. This material consisted of peripheral blood, taken on day 0 of AZD1222 vaccination. CDR3 region: CASSWWEPAGLAFKADEQFF. CDR3 nucleotide sequence: TGCGCCAGCAGCTGGTGGGAACCCGCGGGACTAGCGTTCAAAGCGGATGAGCAGTTCTTC.